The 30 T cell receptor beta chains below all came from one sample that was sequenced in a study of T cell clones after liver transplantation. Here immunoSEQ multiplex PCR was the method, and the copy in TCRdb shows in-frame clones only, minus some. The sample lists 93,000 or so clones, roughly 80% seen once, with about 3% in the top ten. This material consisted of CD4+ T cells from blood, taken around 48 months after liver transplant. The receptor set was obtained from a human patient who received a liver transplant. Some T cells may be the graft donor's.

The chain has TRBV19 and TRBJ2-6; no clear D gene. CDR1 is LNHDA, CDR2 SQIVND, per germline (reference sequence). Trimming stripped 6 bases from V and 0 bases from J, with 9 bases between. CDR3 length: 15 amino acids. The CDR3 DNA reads TGTGCCAGTAGGGTCCCCTACTCTGGGGCCAACGTCCTGACTTTC. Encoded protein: CASRVPYSGANVLTF.

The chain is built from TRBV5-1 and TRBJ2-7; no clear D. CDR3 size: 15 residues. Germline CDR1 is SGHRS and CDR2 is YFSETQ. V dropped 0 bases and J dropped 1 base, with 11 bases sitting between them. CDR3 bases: TGCGCCAGCAGCTTGGGCCAAATCGGATCCTACGAGCAGTACTTC. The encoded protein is CASSLGQIGSYEQYF.

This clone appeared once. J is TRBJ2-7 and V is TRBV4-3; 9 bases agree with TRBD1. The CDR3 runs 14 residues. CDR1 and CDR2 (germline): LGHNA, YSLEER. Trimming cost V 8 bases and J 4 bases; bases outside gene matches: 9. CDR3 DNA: TGCGCCAGCCTAGGCGACAGGGGGATATACGAGCAGTACTTC. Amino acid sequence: CASLGDRGIYEQYF.

The DNA for the CDR3 is TGTGCCAGCAGCTCCCAGGGGGCTATAGATACGCAGTATTTT. Protein product: CASSSQGAIDTQYF. This chain uses TRBV7-3 with TRBJ2-3; TRBD1 agrees at 8 bases. Per the germline V gene, CDR1 is SGHTA and CDR2 is FQGTGA. The CDR3 sequence is 14 residues long. V was clipped by 4 bases and J by 5 bases; unmatched bases: 5.

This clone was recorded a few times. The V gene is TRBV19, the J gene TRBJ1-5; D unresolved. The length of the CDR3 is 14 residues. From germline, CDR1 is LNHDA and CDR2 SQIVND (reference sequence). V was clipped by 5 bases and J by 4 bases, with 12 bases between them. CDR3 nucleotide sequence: TGTGCCAGTAGTCGAGGGAAGCCTAATCAGCCCCAGCATTTT. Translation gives CASSRGKPNQPQHF.

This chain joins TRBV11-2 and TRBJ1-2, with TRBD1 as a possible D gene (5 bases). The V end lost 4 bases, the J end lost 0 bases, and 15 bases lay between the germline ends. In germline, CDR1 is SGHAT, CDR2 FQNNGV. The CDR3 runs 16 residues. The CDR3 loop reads CASSSRRGGANYGYTF. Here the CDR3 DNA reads TGTGCCAGCAGCTCGCGACGGGGGGGAGCTAACTATGGCTACACCTTC.

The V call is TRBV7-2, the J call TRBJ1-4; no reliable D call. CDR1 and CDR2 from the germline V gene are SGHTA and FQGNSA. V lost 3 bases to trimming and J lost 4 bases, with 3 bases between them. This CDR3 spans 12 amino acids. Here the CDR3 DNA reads TGTGCCAGCAGCTTTCTTAATGAAAAACTGTTTTTT. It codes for CASSFLNEKLFF.

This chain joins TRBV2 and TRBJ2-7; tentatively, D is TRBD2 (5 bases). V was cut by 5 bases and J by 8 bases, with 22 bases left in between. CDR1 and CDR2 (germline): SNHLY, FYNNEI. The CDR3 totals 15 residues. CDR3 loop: CASSYGVGFSLKQYF. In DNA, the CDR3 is TGTGCCAGCAGTTACGGGGTGGGCTTTTCTCTCAAGCAGTACTTC.

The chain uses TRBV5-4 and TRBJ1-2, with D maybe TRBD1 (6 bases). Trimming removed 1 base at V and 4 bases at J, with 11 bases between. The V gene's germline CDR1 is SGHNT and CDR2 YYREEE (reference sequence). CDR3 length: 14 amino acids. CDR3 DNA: TGTGCCAGCAGCTTGCAGGGGAAAGGCTATGGCTACACCTTC. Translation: CASSLQGKGYGYTF. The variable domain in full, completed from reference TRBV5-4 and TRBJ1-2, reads ETGVTQSPTHLIKTRGQQVTLRCSSQSGHNTVSWYQQALGQGPQFIFQYYREEENGRGNFPPRFSGLQFPNYSSELNVNALELDDSALYLCASSLQGKGYGYTFGSGTRLTVV.

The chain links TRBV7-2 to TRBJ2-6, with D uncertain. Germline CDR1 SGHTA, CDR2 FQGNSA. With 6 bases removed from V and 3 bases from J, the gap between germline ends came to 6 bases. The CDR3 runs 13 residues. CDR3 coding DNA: TGTGCCAGCAGTCAAGGTGGGGCCAACGTCCTGACTTTC. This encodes CASSQGGANVLTF.

The CDR3 reads CASSEAPTNTEAFF. The DNA of the CDR3 is TGTGCCAGCAGTGAAGCGCCGACGAACACTGAAGCTTTCTTT. This chain uses TRBV2 with TRBJ1-1; D is uncertain. Germline assignment: CDR1 SNHLY and CDR2 FYNNEI. V dropped 0 bases and J dropped 1 base, with 6 bases sitting between them. CDR3 length: 14 amino acids.

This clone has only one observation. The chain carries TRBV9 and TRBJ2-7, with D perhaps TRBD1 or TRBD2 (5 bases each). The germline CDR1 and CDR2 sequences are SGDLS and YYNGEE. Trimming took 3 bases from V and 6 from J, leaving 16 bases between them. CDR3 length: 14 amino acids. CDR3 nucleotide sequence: TGTGCCAGCAGCGAAGGGGCGTGGGGGTTCGAGCAGTACTTC. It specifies CASSEGAWGFEQYF.

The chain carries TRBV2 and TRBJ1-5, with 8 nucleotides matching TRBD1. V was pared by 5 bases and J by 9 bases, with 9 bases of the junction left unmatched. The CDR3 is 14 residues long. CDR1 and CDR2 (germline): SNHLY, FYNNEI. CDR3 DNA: TGTGCCAGCAGTTTGACAGGGGTGCGGGGGCCCCAGCATTTT. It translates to CASSLTGVRGPQHF.

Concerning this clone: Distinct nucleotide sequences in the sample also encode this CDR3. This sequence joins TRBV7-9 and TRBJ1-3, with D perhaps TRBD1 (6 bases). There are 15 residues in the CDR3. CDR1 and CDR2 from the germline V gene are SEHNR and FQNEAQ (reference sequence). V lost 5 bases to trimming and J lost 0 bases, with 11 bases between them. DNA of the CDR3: TGTGCCAGCAGCCTTGGACAGAGCTCTGGAAACACCATATATTTT. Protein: CASSLGQSSGNTIYF. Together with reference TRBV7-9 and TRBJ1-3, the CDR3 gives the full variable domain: DTGVSQNPRHKITKRGQNVTFRCDPISEHNRLYWYRQTLGQGPEFLTYFQNEAQLEKSRLLSDRFSAERPKGSFSTLEIQRTEQGDSAMYLCASSLGQSSGNTIYFGEGSWLTVV.

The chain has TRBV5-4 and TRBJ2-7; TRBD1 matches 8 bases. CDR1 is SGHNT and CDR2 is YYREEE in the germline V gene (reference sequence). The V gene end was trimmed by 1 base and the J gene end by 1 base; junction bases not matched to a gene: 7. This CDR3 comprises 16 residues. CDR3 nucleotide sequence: TGTGCCAGCAGCTTGTCGGGCAGGGGGCCTTCCTACGAGCAGTACTTC. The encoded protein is CASSLSGRGPSYEQYF.

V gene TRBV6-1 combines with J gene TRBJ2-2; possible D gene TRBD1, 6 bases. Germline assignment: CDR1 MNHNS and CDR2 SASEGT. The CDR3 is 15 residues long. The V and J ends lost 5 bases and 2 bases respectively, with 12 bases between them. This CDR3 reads CASSTGITNTGELFF. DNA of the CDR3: TGTGCCAGCAGTACAGGGATTACAAACACCGGGGAGCTGTTTTTT.

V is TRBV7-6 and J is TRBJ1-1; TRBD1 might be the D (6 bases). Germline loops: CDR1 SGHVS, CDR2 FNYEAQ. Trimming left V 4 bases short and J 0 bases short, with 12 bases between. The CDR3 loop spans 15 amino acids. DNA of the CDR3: TGTGCCAGCAGCTCAGACAGGAGCGTGAACACTGAAGCTTTCTTT. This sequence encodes CASSSDRSVNTEAFF.

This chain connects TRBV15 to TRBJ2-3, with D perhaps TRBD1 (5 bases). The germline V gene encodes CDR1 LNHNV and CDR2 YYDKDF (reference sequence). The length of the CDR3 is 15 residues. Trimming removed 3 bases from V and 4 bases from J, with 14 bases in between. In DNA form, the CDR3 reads TGTGCCACCAGCAGTTACAGGAGTCAGGCAGATACGCAGTATTTT. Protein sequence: CATSSYRSQADTQYF. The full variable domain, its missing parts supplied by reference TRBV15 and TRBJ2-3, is DAMVIQNPRYQVTQFGKPVTLSCSQTLNHNVMYWYQQKSSQAPKLLFHYYDKDFNNEADTPDNFQSRRPNTSFCFLDIRSPGLGDTAMYLCATSSYRSQADTQYFGPGTRLTVL.

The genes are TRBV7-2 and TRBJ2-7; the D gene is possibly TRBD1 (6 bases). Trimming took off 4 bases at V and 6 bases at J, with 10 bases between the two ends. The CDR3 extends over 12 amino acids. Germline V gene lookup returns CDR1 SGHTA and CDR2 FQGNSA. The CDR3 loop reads CASSSGTLEQYF. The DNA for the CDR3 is TGTGCCAGCAGCTCCGGGACACTCGAGCAGTACTTC.

Written as DNA, the CDR3 is TGTGCCAGCAGCCAAGGGCTGAATGAAAAACTGTTTTTT. Its protein is CASSQGLNEKLFF. The chain joins TRBV14 to TRBJ1-4; no firm D call. The CDR3 is 13 residues long. V was shortened by 1 base and J by 5 bases, with 5 bases between the two germline ends. Germline values: CDR1 SGHDN, CDR2 FVKESK.

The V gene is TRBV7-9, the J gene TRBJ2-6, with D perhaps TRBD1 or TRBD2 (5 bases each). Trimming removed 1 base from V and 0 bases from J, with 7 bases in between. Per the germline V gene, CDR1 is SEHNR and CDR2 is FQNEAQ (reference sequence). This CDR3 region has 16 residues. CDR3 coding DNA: TGTGCCAGCAGCTTAGGGGGGTACTCTGGGGCCAACGTCCTGACTTTC. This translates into CASSLGGYSGANVLTF.

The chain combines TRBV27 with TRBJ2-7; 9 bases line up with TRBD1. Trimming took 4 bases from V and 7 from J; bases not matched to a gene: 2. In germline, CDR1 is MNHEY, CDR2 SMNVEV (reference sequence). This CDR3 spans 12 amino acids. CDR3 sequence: CASSWDRVEQYF. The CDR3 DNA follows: TGTGCCAGCAGTTGGGACAGGGTTGAGCAGTACTTC.

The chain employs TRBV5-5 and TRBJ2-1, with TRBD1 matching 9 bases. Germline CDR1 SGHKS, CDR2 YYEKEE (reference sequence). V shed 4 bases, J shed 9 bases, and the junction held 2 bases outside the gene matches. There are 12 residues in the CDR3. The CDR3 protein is CASSRTGAEQFF. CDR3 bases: TGTGCCAGCAGCCGGACAGGGGCTGAGCAGTTCTTC.

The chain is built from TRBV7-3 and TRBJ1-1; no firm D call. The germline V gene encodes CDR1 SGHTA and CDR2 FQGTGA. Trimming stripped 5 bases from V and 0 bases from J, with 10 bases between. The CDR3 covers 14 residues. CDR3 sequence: CASSISPMNTEAFF. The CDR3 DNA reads TGTGCCAGCAGCATATCGCCCATGAACACTGAAGCTTTCTTT.

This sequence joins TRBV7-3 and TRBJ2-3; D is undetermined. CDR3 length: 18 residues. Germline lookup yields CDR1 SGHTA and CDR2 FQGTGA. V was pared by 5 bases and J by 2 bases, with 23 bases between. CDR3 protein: CASSPFSLADAFTDTQYF. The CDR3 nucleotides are TGTGCCAGCAGCCCCTTTAGTTTGGCGGACGCTTTCACAGATACGCAGTATTTT.

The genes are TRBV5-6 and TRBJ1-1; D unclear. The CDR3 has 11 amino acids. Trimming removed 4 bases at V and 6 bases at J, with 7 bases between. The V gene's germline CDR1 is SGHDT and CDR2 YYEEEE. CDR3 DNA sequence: TGTGCCAGCAGCGAGAGGGCTGAAGCTTTCTTT. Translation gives CASSERAEAFF.

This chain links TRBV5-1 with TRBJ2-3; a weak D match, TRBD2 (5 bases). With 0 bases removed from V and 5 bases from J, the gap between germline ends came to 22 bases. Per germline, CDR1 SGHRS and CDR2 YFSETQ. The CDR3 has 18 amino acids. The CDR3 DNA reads TGCGCCAGCAGCTTGGCCGTGGGAGCGCTTTCATTCCTAGATACGCAGTATTTT. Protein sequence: CASSLAVGALSFLDTQYF.

The CDR3 DNA is TGTGCCAGCAGGCGCGGGACAGCGAACACTGAAGCTTTCTTT. This encodes CASRRGTANTEAFF. J is TRBJ1-1 and V is TRBV6-5; 7 nucleotides line up with TRBD1. The germline gives CDR1 MNHEY, CDR2 SVGAGI. CDR3 length: 14 amino acids. V lost 6 bases and J lost 1; bases outside the gene matches: 5.

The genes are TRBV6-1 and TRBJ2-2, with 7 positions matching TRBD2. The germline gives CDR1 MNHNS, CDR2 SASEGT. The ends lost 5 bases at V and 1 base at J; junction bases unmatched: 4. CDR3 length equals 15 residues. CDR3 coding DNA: TGTGCCAGCAGTTCCTTAGCGGGGAACACCGGGGAGCTGTTTTTT. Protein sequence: CASSSLAGNTGELFF.

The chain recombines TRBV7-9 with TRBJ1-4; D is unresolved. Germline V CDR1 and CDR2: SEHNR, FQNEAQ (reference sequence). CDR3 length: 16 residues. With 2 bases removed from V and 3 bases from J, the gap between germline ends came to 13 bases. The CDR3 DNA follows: TGTGCCAGCAGCTTAAGGCCCCCGGTGGCTAATGAAAAACTGTTTTTT. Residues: CASSLRPPVANEKLFF.